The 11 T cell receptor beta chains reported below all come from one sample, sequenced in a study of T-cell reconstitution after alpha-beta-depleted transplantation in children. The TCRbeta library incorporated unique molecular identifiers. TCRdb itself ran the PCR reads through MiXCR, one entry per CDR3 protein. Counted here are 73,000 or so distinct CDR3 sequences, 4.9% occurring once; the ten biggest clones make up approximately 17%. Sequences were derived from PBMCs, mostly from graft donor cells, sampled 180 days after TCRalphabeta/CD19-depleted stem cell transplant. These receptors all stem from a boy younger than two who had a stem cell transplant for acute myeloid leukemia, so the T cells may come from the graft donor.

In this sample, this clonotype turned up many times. The CDR3 bases are TGTGCCAGCAGTCCCAATGGAGAGGGTCGCCAAGAGACCCAGTACTTC. Amino acid sequence: CASSPNGEGRQETQYF. The chain couples TRBV11-2 to TRBJ2-5, with a tentative D call TRBD2 (5 bases). This CDR3 is 16 amino acids long. Trimming took off 6 bases at V and 1 base at J, with 18 bases between the two ends. The germline CDR1 and CDR2 sequences are SGHAT and FQNNGV.

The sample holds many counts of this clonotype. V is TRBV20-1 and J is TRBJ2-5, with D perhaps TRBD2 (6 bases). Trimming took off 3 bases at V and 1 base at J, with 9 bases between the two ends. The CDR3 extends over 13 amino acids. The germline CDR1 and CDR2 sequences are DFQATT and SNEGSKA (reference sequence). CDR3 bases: TGCAGTGCTAGTCGGGGGACCCAAGAGACCCAGTACTTC. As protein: CSASRGTQETQYF.

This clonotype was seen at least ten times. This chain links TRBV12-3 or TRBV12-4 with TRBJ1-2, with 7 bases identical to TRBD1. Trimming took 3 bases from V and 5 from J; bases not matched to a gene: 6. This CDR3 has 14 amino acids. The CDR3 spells CASSFGQDLYGYTF. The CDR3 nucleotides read TGTGCCAGCAGTTTCGGACAGGACCTTTATGGCTACACCTTC.

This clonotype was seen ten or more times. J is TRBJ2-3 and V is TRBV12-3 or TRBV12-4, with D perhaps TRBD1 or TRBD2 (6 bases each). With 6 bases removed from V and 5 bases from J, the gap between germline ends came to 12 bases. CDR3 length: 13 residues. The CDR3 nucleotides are TGTGCCAGCAGCCGGGGGCCTGGAGATACGCAGTATTTT. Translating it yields CASSRGPGDTQYF.

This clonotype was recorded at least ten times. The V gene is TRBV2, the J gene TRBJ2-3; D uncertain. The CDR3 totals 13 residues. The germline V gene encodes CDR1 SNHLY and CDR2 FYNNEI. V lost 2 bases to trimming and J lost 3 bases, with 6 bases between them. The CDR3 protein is CASSEWATDTQYF. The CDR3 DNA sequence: TGTGCCAGCAGTGAATGGGCTACAGATACGCAGTATTTT.

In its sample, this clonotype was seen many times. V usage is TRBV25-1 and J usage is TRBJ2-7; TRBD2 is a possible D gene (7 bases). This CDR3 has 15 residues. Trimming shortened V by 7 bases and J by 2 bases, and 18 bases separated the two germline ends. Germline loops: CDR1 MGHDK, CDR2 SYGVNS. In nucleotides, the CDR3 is TGTGCCAGCACCTCATCGGACGGGGGGCCCTACGAGCAGTACTTC. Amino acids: CASTSSDGGPYEQYF.

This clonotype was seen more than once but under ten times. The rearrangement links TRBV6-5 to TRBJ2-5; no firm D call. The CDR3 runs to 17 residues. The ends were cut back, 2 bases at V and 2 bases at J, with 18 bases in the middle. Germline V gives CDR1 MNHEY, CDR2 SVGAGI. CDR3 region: CASSYVMGLISQETQYF. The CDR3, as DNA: TGTGCCAGCAGTTACGTAATGGGTTTGATATCTCAAGAGACCCAGTACTTC.

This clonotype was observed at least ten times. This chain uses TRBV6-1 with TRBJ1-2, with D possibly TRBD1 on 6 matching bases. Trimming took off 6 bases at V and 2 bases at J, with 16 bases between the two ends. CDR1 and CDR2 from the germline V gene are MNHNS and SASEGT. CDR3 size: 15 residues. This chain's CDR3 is CASSRGLIPNYGYTF. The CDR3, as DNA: TGTGCCAGCAGCCGGGGGCTTATCCCGAACTATGGCTACACCTTC.

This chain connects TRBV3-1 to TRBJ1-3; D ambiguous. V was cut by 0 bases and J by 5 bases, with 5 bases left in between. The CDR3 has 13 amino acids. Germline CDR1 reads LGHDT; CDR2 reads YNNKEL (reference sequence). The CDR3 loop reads CASSQDRRNTIYF. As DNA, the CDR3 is TGTGCCAGCAGCCAAGACCGGAGAAACACCATATATTTT.

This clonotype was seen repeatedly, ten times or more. CDR3 residues: CSAIGLGQETQYF. The CDR3 DNA reads TGCAGTGCTATTGGACTTGGCCAAGAGACCCAGTACTTC. This chain connects TRBV20-1 to TRBJ2-5, with a possible D match to TRBD2 (5 bases). CDR3 length: 13 residues. Trimming pared 4 bases from V and 1 base from J, leaving 10 bases between. The germline V gene has CDR1 DFQATT and CDR2 SNEGSKA (reference sequence).

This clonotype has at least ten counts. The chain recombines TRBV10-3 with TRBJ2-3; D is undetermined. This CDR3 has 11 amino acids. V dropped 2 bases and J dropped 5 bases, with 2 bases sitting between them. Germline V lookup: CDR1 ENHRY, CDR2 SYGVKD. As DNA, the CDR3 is TGTGCCATCAGTGAGGGAGATACGCAGTATTTT. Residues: CAISEGDTQYF.